Presented here are 27 T cell receptor beta chains from one specimen sequenced in a study of cytomegalovirus exposure and HLA in healthy donors. It was with 60 Vbeta and 13 Jbeta primers that the PCR ran. The repertoire was sequenced with immunoSEQ multiplex PCR; TCRdb's copy has only in-frame clones and lacks some. Of 150,000 to 200,000 clones detected, almost 85% appear once; the ten largest clones hold approximately 0.26%. Sequenced: PBMCs. These receptors originate from a boy under 18 in good health and CMV-seronegative.

This rearrangement joins TRBV5-1 to TRBJ2-1, with a possible D match to TRBD2 (6 bases). The CDR3 runs to 15 residues. The V and J ends lost 4 bases and 7 bases respectively, with 18 bases between them. Germline CDR1 reads SGHRS; CDR2 reads YFSETQ. Here the CDR3 DNA reads TGCGCCAGCAGCCCACGCACGGAGGGCGGAAATGAGCAGTTCTTC. Encoded protein: CASSPRTEGGNEQFF.

The chain links TRBV7-2 to TRBJ1-4, with 7 bases lining up with TRBD1. Germline trimming cut 3 bases from V and 7 bases from J; bases unmatched to any gene: 5. The CDR3 has 14 residues. CDR1 is SGHTA, CDR2 FQGNSA, per germline. The CDR3, as DNA: TGTGCCAGCAGCTTCATAGGGGGCGGTGAAAAACTGTTTTTT. It translates to CASSFIGGGEKLFF.

The chain recombines TRBV6-5 with TRBJ2-1; D possibly corresponds to TRBD2 (6 bases). Germline lookup yields CDR1 MNHEY and CDR2 SVGAGI. V was clipped by 6 bases and J by 6 bases, with 18 bases between them. The CDR3 totals 15 residues. In DNA, the CDR3 is TGTGCCAGCAGGGTAGGGGCGGAGGGTAGCAATGAGCAGTTCTTC. It codes for CASRVGAEGSNEQFF.

The chain employs TRBV19 and TRBJ2-6; D ambiguous. The germline CDR1 and CDR2 sequences are LNHDA and SQIVND (reference sequence). V lost 2 bases, J lost 2 bases, and 10 bases lay in between. The CDR3 runs to 16 residues. The CDR3 here is CASSIFRSAGANVLTF. CDR3 coding DNA: TGTGCCAGTAGTATATTTCGGTCGGCTGGGGCCAACGTCCTGACTTTC. The variable domain in full, completed from reference TRBV19 and TRBJ2-6, reads DGGITQSPKYLFRKEGQNVTLSCEQNLNHDAMYWYRQDPGQGLRLIYYSQIVNDFQKGDIAEGYSVSREKKESFPLTVTSAQKNPTAFYLCASSIFRSAGANVLTFGAGSRLTVL.

This clone has just one count. V is TRBV5-1 and J is TRBJ1-6, with 10 bases that match TRBD1. The CDR3 loop spans 15 amino acids. Germline V CDR1 and CDR2: SGHRS, YFSETQ. V was pared by 4 bases and J by 7 bases, with 5 bases of the junction left unmatched. CDR3 region: CASSVGQGWNSPLHF. The CDR3 region has the DNA TGCGCCAGCAGCGTGGGACAGGGGTGGAATTCACCCCTCCACTTT.

The chain uses TRBV6-6 and TRBJ1-1; D possibly corresponds to TRBD1 (6 bases). With 6 bases removed from V and 1 base from J, the gap between germline ends came to 12 bases. Looked up from germline, CDR1 is MNHNY and CDR2 is SVGAGI (reference sequence). This CDR3 comprises 14 residues. The chain's CDR3 is CASSNTGWNTEAFF. Here the CDR3 DNA reads TGTGCCAGCAGCAATACAGGGTGGAACACTGAAGCTTTCTTT.

The V gene is TRBV6-1, the J gene TRBJ2-3; TRBD2 aligns across 12 bases. Germline V gene lookup returns CDR1 MNHNS and CDR2 SASEGT. Trimming cost V 0 bases and J 5 bases; bases outside gene matches: 6. The CDR3 is made up of 17 amino acids. The DNA for the CDR3 is TGTGCCAGCAGTGAAGCGCTAGCGGGAGGGCCAATAGATACGCAGTATTTT. Translated, it gives CASSEALAGGPIDTQYF.

The J gene is TRBJ1-1, the V gene TRBV5-5; D gene ambiguous. This CDR3 region has 11 residues. The germline CDR1 and CDR2 sequences are SGHKS and YYEKEE (reference sequence). Deletions cut 0 bases from V and 7 bases from J, with 4 bases between. The CDR3 here is CASSLGHEAFF. The CDR3 region has the DNA TGTGCCAGCAGCTTGGGACATGAAGCTTTCTTT.

CDR3 region: CASSKNTGELFF. The CDR3 coding sequence is TGTGCCAGCAGCAAGAACACCGGGGAGCTGTTTTTT. The rearrangement joins TRBV6-4 to TRBJ2-2, with D hard to call. Trimming left V 6 bases short and J 1 base short, with 3 bases between. The germline V gene has CDR1 MRHNA and CDR2 SNTAGT. This CDR3 has 12 residues.

This clone was picked up one time. This chain connects TRBV2 to TRBJ1-4; 8 positions agree with TRBD1. The CDR3 has 15 residues. Germline-derived CDR1 and CDR2 are SNHLY and FYNNEI. The junction had 4 bases not matched to a gene; V was cut back by 4 bases and J by 3 bases. The CDR3 bases are TGTGCCAGCAGTGTAAGGACAGGGCCTAATGAAAAACTGTTTTTT. Translated: CASSVRTGPNEKLFF.

The chain links TRBV4-1 to TRBJ1-4, with D unresolved. The V gene lost 8 bases and the J gene lost 0 bases, with 10 bases spanning the gap. Per the germline V gene, CDR1 is MGHRA and CDR2 is YSYEKL. This CDR3 spans 14 amino acids. In nucleotides, the CDR3 is TGCGCCAGCCGCCGACAAACAACTAATGAAAAACTGTTTTTT. It codes for CASRRQTTNEKLFF.

The chain combines TRBV6-4 with TRBJ2-3, with 8 bases matching TRBD2. V was pared by 6 bases and J by 4 bases, with 6 bases of the junction left unmatched. The CDR3 length is 14 residues. CDR1 and CDR2 (germline): MRHNA, SNTAGT. CDR3 nucleotides: TGTGCCAGCAGGGGCCACGGGAGGGCAGATACGCAGTATTTT. It specifies CASRGHGRADTQYF.

This chain connects TRBV6-6 to TRBJ1-5; the match to TRBD1 covers 10 bases. The junction had 6 bases not matched to a gene; V was cut back by 6 bases and J by 1 base. This CDR3 contains 16 residues. CDR1 is MNHNY and CDR2 is SVGAGI in the germline V gene (reference sequence). CDR3 loop: CASRDRDRGSNQPQHF. CDR3 nucleotides: TGTGCCAGCAGAGACCGGGACAGGGGAAGCAATCAGCCCCAGCATTTT.

The gene calls are TRBV13 and TRBJ1-4, with a tentative D call TRBD1 (5 bases). Deletions cut 5 bases from V and 5 bases from J, with 15 bases between. CDR1 is PRHDT, CDR2 FYEKMQ, per germline (reference sequence). This CDR3 spans 15 amino acids. The CDR3 spells CASSPRGAANEKLFF. CDR3 nucleotides: TGTGCCAGCAGCCCACGTGGGGCAGCAAATGAAAAACTGTTTTTT.

This clone showed up just a few times. CDR3 region: CASSPGTGLIYTF. CDR3 DNA: TGTGCCAGCAGCCCCGGGACAGGGTTAATATACACCTTC. The chain has TRBV5-6 and TRBJ1-2, with 9 bases that match TRBD1. From germline, CDR1 is SGHDT and CDR2 YYEEEE. The CDR3 is 13 amino acids. After removal of 4 bases from V and 11 bases from J, the junction contained 9 bases not matched to a gene. The variable domain in full, with the rest retrieved from reference TRBV5-6 and TRBJ1-2, is DAGVTQSPTHLIKTRGQQVTLRCSPKSGHDTVSWYQQALGQGPQFIFQYYEEEERQRGNFPDRFSGHQFPNYSSELNVNALLLGDSALYLCASSPGTGLIYTFGSGTRLTVV.

The gene calls are TRBV19 and TRBJ1-3; a possible D gene is TRBD1 (6 bases). Trimming cost V 5 bases and J 1 base, with 18 bases left between them. Germline assignment: CDR1 LNHDA and CDR2 SQIVND (reference sequence). The CDR3 has 17 residues. For the CDR3, the DNA is TGTGCCAGTAGTTGGGCCCTACAGGGAGAGTCTGGAAACACCATATATTTT. Amino acids: CASSWALQGESGNTIYF.

V usage is TRBV9 and J usage is TRBJ1-2; 9 bases are a match to TRBD1. With 4 bases clipped from V and 2 bases from J, the junction kept 9 bases outside the gene matches. Germline assignment: CDR1 SGDLS and CDR2 YYNGEE. This CDR3 spans 16 amino acids. DNA for the CDR3: TGTGCCAGCAGCTCCTCGGACAGGGGCTACAACTATGGCTACACCTTC. It is translated as CASSSSDRGYNYGYTF.

This sequence joins TRBV29-1 and TRBJ2-7, with 7 bases lining up with TRBD2. Germline assignment: CDR1 SQVTM and CDR2 ANQGSEA. The CDR3 is 16 residues long. The V gene end was trimmed by 1 base and the J gene end by 2 bases; junction bases not matched to a gene: 11. CDR3 sequence reads: CSVEVSGGGRPYEQYF. CDR3 nucleotides: TGCAGCGTTGAAGTTTCTGGGGGGGGTCGGCCCTACGAGCAGTACTTC.

CDR3 nucleotides: TGTGCCAGCAGCGATACAGGGTTTGGACTTTACAATGAGCAGTTCTTC. Translation gives CASSDTGFGLYNEQFF. The genes are TRBV25-1 and TRBJ2-1; TRBD1 might be the D (6 bases). Germline V gives CDR1 MGHDK, CDR2 SYGVNS. Trimming pared 6 bases from V and 4 bases from J, leaving 19 bases between. The CDR3 has 16 residues. Variable domain in full (rest from reference TRBV25-1 and TRBJ2-1): EADIYQTPRYLVIGTGKKITLECSQTMGHDKMYWYQQDPGMELHLIHYSYGVNSTEKGDLSSESTVSRIRTEHFPLTLESARPSHTSQYLCASSDTGFGLYNEQFFGPGTRLTVL.

V gene TRBV4-3 combines with J gene TRBJ1-2; 8 nucleotides line up with TRBD1. Unmatched junction bases numbered 5, after V lost 2 bases and J lost 0 bases. The CDR3 length is 16 residues. From germline, CDR1 is LGHNA and CDR2 YSLEER. The CDR3: CASSQWGTGSNYGYTF. CDR3 in DNA: TGCGCCAGCAGCCAATGGGGGACAGGTTCTAACTATGGCTACACCTTC.

The chain employs TRBV5-5 and TRBJ2-5; 8 bases map to TRBD2. The V gene's germline CDR1 is SGHKS and CDR2 YYEKEE (reference sequence). The CDR3 sequence is 15 residues long. Losses at the gene ends were 0 bases for V and 5 bases for J; bases not matched to a gene: 6. Here the CDR3 reads CASSLGPKRGETQYF. The CDR3, as DNA: TGTGCCAGCAGCTTGGGGCCTAAGCGGGGGGAGACCCAGTACTTC. Variable domain in full (rest from reference TRBV5-5 and TRBJ2-5): DAGVTQSPTHLIKTRGQQVTLRCSPISGHKSVSWYQQVLGQGPQFIFQYYEKEERGRGNFPDRFSARQFPNYSSELNVNALLLGDSALYLCASSLGPKRGETQYFGPGTRLLVL.

The chain combines TRBV7-9 with TRBJ1-6; 7 bases are shared with TRBD1. Germline loops: CDR1 SEHNR, CDR2 FQNEAQ (reference sequence). This CDR3 has 13 residues. Trimming took 8 bases from V and 10 from J; bases not matched to a gene: 8. The CDR3 region is CASLGTAESPLHF. The CDR3 bases are TGTGCCAGCCTCGGGACAGCGGAATCACCCCTCCACTTT. Full variable domain (outside the CDR3, taken from reference TRBV7-9 and TRBJ1-6): DTGVSQNPRHKITKRGQNVTFRCDPISEHNRLYWYRQTLGQGPEFLTYFQNEAQLEKSRLLSDRFSAERPKGSFSTLEIQRTEQGDSAMYLCASLGTAESPLHFGNGTRLTVT.

The chain couples TRBV9 to TRBJ1-2; maybe TRBD1 (6 bases). V gave up 0 bases and J gave up 9 bases, with 15 bases separating them. This CDR3 spans 14 amino acids. Germline CDR1 is SGDLS and CDR2 is YYNGEE. CDR3 DNA sequence: TGTGCCAGCAGCGTAGCTCACAAGGGGGGGAGCTACACCTTC. Protein: CASSVAHKGGSYTF.

The chain recombines TRBV19 with TRBJ1-5; D unresolved. The CDR3 runs 15 residues. V lost 5 bases and J lost 0, with 11 bases in between. Germline-derived CDR1 and CDR2 are LNHDA and SQIVND (reference sequence). The CDR3 DNA sequence: TGTGCCAGTAGTTACGCGTTATATAGCAATCAGCCCCAGCATTTT. Protein product: CASSYALYSNQPQHF.

V and J are TRBV6-1 and TRBJ2-5, with TRBD1 identical over 12 bases. The J segment lost 5 bases and the V segment lost 9 bases, leaving 10 bases of the junction unmatched. Germline values: CDR1 MNHNS, CDR2 SASEGT. The CDR3 spans 15 residues. This chain's CDR3 is CASGTGGLGTETQYF. Written as DNA, the CDR3 is TGTGCCAGTGGGACAGGGGGCTTAGGCACGGAGACCCAGTACTTC.

The table lists this clone with a count of one. The chain combines TRBV10-3 with TRBJ2-7; 8 nucleotides line up with TRBD2. Germline CDR1 is ENHRY and CDR2 is SYGVKD. The CDR3 sequence is 13 residues long. J lost 6 bases, V lost 6 bases, and 7 bases had no gene match. DNA for the CDR3: TGTGCCATCAGGCCGGGACTAGTCGGCGAGCAGTACTTC. Its translation is CAIRPGLVGEQYF.

This chain connects TRBV5-4 to TRBJ2-7, with 9 nucleotides matching TRBD2. The CDR3 spans 16 residues. The V gene end was trimmed by 1 base and the J gene end by 0 bases; junction bases not matched to a gene: 5. CDR1 and CDR2 (germline): SGHNT, YYREEE (reference sequence). CDR3 DNA: TGTGCCAGCAGCTTGCTAGGCGGGAGGGACTCCTACGAGCAGTACTTC. Translation: CASSLLGGRDSYEQYF.